The 25 T cell receptor beta chains below come from one sample, sequenced in a study of Ad26.COV2.S vaccination and SARS-CoV-2 variants. Treatment meaning: around 19 received Ad26.COV2.S at low or high dose, single or two shots; about 5 received placebo; per-sample allocation not given. Samples analyzed were those drawn on day 63 after the first vaccine or placebo injection. The repertoire was sequenced with immunoSEQ multiplex PCR; TCRdb's copy has only in-frame clones and lacks some. The sample includes hundreds of thousands of clones, 89% of them seen just once. The specimen was peripheral blood, collected in a trial of Ad26.COV2.S vaccine versus placebo. The receptors here all came from a person between 18 and 60 years old who received the Ad26.COV2.S COVID-19 vaccine or a placebo.

V is TRBV10-3 and J is TRBJ2-7; TRBD2 matches at 11 bases. The germline V gene has CDR1 ENHRY and CDR2 SYGVKD. V lost 0 bases to trimming and J lost 4 bases; unmatched junction nucleotides: 11. The CDR3 is 18 residues long. The CDR3 bases are TGTGCCATCAGTGAGTCCCAGGGGAGACTAGCGGGAAGATACGAGCAGTACTTC. Translation gives CAISESQGRLAGRYEQYF.

This sequence joins TRBV7-3 and TRBJ1-4; D might be TRBD1 (5 bases). Trimming shortened V by 3 bases and J by 1 base, and 9 bases separated the two germline ends. Per germline, CDR1 SGHTA and CDR2 FQGTGA. The CDR3 runs 15 residues. CDR3 sequence reads: CASSLSGGTNEKLFF. For the CDR3, the DNA is TGTGCCAGCAGCTTGAGTGGGGGAACTAATGAAAAACTGTTTTTT. Combining the CDR3 with reference TRBV7-3 and TRBJ1-4 gives the whole variable domain GAGVSQTPSNKVTEKGKYVELRCDPISGHTALYWYRQSLGQGPEFLIYFQGTGAADDSGLPNDRFFAVRPEGSVSTLKIQRTERGDSAVYLCASSLSGGTNEKLFFGSGTQLSVL.

V usage is TRBV7-2 and J usage is TRBJ1-3; no definite D call. The CDR3 contains 14 residues. Per the germline V gene, CDR1 is SGHTA and CDR2 is FQGNSA. Trimming cost V 3 bases and J 2 bases, with 8 bases left between them. The CDR3 loop is CASSFMTAGNTIYF. CDR3 DNA sequence: TGTGCCAGCAGCTTTATGACGGCTGGAAACACCATATATTTT. Drawing the rest from reference TRBV7-2 and TRBJ1-3, the complete variable domain is GAGVSQSPSNKVTEKGKDVELRCDPISGHTALYWYRQSLGQGLEFLIYFQGNSAPDKSGLPSDRFSAERTGGSVSTLTIQRTQQEDSAVYLCASSFMTAGNTIYFGEGSWLTVV.

V is TRBV9 and J is TRBJ1-6; D is unclear. Trimming took off 2 bases at V and 9 bases at J, with 15 bases between the two ends. CDR1 is SGDLS and CDR2 is YYNGEE in the germline V gene. The CDR3 has 15 amino acids. The CDR3 DNA is TGTGCCAGCAGCGTGGGAAGGTACCCGATTTCACCCCTCCACTTT. Translating it yields CASSVGRYPISPLHF.

The chain combines TRBV5-4 with TRBJ2-5; maybe TRBD2 (6 bases). The CDR3 sequence is 16 residues long. Germline CDR1 and CDR2: SGHNT and YYREEE (reference sequence). V was clipped by 0 bases and J by 3 bases, with 15 bases between them. The CDR3 DNA reads as TGTGCCAGCAGCTTGGGCTCTCAGGGAGGCAAAGAGACCCAGTACTTC. Protein product: CASSLGSQGGKETQYF.

The chain couples TRBV5-1 to TRBJ2-7; D ambiguous. In germline, CDR1 is SGHRS, CDR2 YFSETQ. The CDR3 is 15 residues long. Trimming removed 0 bases from V and 3 bases from J, with 13 bases in between. This CDR3 reads CASSLGDALGYEQYF. DNA of the CDR3: TGCGCCAGCAGCTTGGGGGATGCCCTAGGCTACGAGCAGTACTTC. The entire variable domain, with the rest obtained from reference TRBV5-1 and TRBJ2-7, is as follows: KAGVTQTPRYLIKTRGQQVTLSCSPISGHRSVSWYQQTPGQGLQFLFEYFSETQRNKGNFPGRFSGRQFSNSRSEMNVSTLELGDSALYLCASSLGDALGYEQYFGPGTRLTVT.

This chain links TRBV4-1 with TRBJ1-2; 11 nucleotides agree with TRBD1. Germline V gene sequence: CDR1 MGHRA, CDR2 YSYEKL. The length of the CDR3 is 15 residues. J lost 7 bases, V lost 1 base, and 5 bases had no gene match. CDR3 region: CASSQAGQGAFGYTF. The CDR3 DNA is TGCGCCAGCAGCCAAGCTGGACAGGGGGCCTTTGGCTACACCTTC.

The chain joins TRBV6-5 to TRBJ1-1; unclear D gene. V lost 2 bases and J lost 4, with 11 bases in between. From germline, CDR1 is MNHEY and CDR2 SVGAGI. The length of the CDR3 is 14 residues. CDR3: CASSYPGSGTEAFF. The CDR3 bases are TGTGCCAGCAGTTACCCCGGGTCGGGCACTGAAGCTTTCTTT.

The chain couples TRBV16 to TRBJ1-1; D possibly corresponds to TRBD1 (6 bases). CDR1 is KGHSY, CDR2 FQNENV, per germline. The CDR3 covers 12 residues. Trimming cost V 5 bases and J 4 bases, with 8 bases left between them. The CDR3 DNA reads TGTGCCAGCAGCAGGGGGATCACTGAAGCTTTCTTT. It encodes CASSRGITEAFF.

The chain is built from TRBV6-5 and TRBJ1-2, with TRBD1 as a possible D gene (6 bases). Trimming shortened V by 0 bases and J by 4 bases, and 9 bases separated the two germline ends. Germline CDR1 MNHEY, CDR2 SVGAGI. The CDR3 loop spans 14 amino acids. CDR3 nucleotides: TGTGCCAGCAGTTACTCGTCGGGGGCCTATGGCTACACCTTC. Protein sequence: CASSYSSGAYGYTF.

The chain is built from TRBV5-1 and TRBJ2-3; D is undetermined. Germline V gives CDR1 SGHRS, CDR2 YFSETQ. The CDR3 is 17 residues long. Trimming pared 0 bases from V and 0 bases from J, leaving 14 bases between. CDR3 loop: CASSLGYGTSSTDTQYF. DNA for the CDR3: TGCGCCAGCAGCTTGGGCTACGGCACCTCTAGCACAGATACGCAGTATTTT. Based on the CDR3 plus reference TRBV5-1 and TRBJ2-3, the full variable domain is KAGVTQTPRYLIKTRGQQVTLSCSPISGHRSVSWYQQTPGQGLQFLFEYFSETQRNKGNFPGRFSGRQFSNSRSEMNVSTLELGDSALYLCASSLGYGTSSTDTQYFGPGTRLTVL.

The rearrangement joins TRBV2 to TRBJ2-1, with no clear D. The germline gives CDR1 SNHLY, CDR2 FYNNEI. V lost 8 bases and J lost 10, with 18 bases in between. The CDR3 consists of 13 residues. The CDR3 loop reads CASSRSGAREQFF. The CDR3 DNA is TGTGCCAGCTCCAGGTCAGGCGCGAGGGAGCAGTTCTTC.

The chain's CDR3 is CASSPRALTGELFF. In DNA form, the CDR3 reads TGCGCCAGCAGCCCAAGGGCCCTTACCGGGGAGCTGTTTTTT. The chain joins TRBV5-1 to TRBJ2-2; D is undetermined. V shed 4 bases and J shed 5 bases, with 12 bases lying between them. This CDR3 contains 14 residues. Per germline, CDR1 SGHRS and CDR2 YFSETQ.

J is TRBJ1-3 and V is TRBV30; perhaps TRBD1 as D (5 bases). Looked up from germline, CDR1 is GTSNPN and CDR2 is SVGIG (reference sequence). V lost 3 bases and J 0 bases, leaving 9 bases between the germline ends. The CDR3 loop spans 14 amino acids. CDR3 in amino acids: CAWRRQFSGNTIYF. CDR3 nucleotide sequence: TGTGCCTGGAGAAGACAGTTCTCTGGAAACACCATATATTTT.

In its sample, this clone was seen a few times. V and J are TRBV3-1 (or the pseudogene TRBV3-2) and TRBJ2-7; D call uncertain. The CDR3 loop spans 12 amino acids. CDR1 and CDR2 (germline): LGHDT, YNNKEL (reference sequence). The V gene lost 0 bases and the J gene lost 3 bases, with 3 bases spanning the gap. CDR3 amino acids: CASSQELYEQYF. The CDR3 coding sequence is TGTGCCAGCAGCCAAGAGCTCTACGAGCAGTACTTC.

This rearrangement joins TRBV5-1 to TRBJ2-1; 12 nucleotides line up with TRBD1. With V trimmed by 3 bases and J by 7 bases, 8 bases remained unmatched. Looked up from germline, CDR1 is SGHRS and CDR2 is YFSETQ. This CDR3 is 16 amino acids long. Here the CDR3 reads CASSSGQGAGRNEQFF. CDR3 nucleotide sequence: TGCGCCAGCAGCTCGGGACAGGGGGCCGGTAGGAATGAGCAGTTCTTC.

V and J are TRBV18 and TRBJ1-1; D is perhaps TRBD1 (5 bases). Germline loops: CDR1 KGHSH, CDR2 LQKENI. V lost 6 bases and J lost 4, with 21 bases in between. The CDR3 spans 16 residues. Written as DNA, the CDR3 is TGTGCCAGCTCGACCGGGACCCACTCCCTGGGCACTGAAGCTTTCTTT. Translated, it gives CASSTGTHSLGTEAFF.

The chain links TRBV5-1 to TRBJ1-1, with 8 bases that match TRBD1. The CDR3 totals 16 residues. V shed 4 bases, J shed 4 bases, and the junction held 12 bases outside the gene matches. Germline loops: CDR1 SGHRS, CDR2 YFSETQ. CDR3: CASSVGQGVGITEAFF. The CDR3 DNA reads as TGCGCCAGCAGCGTTGGACAGGGCGTCGGGATCACTGAAGCTTTCTTT.

This chain links TRBV7-3 with TRBJ2-2; 10 bases map to TRBD1. The CDR3 length is 17 residues. The J segment lost 5 bases and the V segment lost 5 bases, leaving 11 bases of the junction unmatched. In germline, CDR1 is SGHTA, CDR2 FQGTGA. This CDR3 is CASSPRGGTGVTGELFF. The CDR3 bases are TGTGCCAGCAGCCCCCGGGGTGGGACAGGGGTTACCGGGGAGCTGTTTTTT.

This clone is a singleton in its sample. J is TRBJ2-7 and V is TRBV5-6, with 8 bases aligning to TRBD1. Germline CDR1 and CDR2: SGHDT and YYEEEE. The ends lost 3 bases at V and 3 bases at J; junction bases unmatched: 8. The CDR3 totals 15 residues. CDR3 protein: CASSSDPGGFYEQYF. The CDR3 nucleotides read TGTGCCAGCAGCTCGGACCCAGGGGGCTTCTACGAGCAGTACTTC.

This clone was found a few times. The genes are TRBV4-2 and TRBJ1-5, with D possibly TRBD1 on 6 matching bases. The length of the CDR3 is 13 residues. The V end lost 3 bases, the J end lost 4 bases, and 7 bases lay between the germline ends. CDR1 and CDR2 (germline): LGHNA, YNFKEQ. The chain's CDR3 is CASSQQGNQPQHF. The CDR3 nucleotides read TGTGCCAGCAGCCAGCAGGGGAATCAGCCCCAGCATTTT.

The V gene is TRBV5-1, the J gene TRBJ1-1; no definite D call. Per germline, CDR1 SGHRS and CDR2 YFSETQ. The CDR3 extends over 12 amino acids. The V and J ends lost 4 bases and 2 bases respectively, with 6 bases between them. DNA for the CDR3: TGCGCCAGCAGCCAGAGCAACACTGAAGCTTTCTTT. This sequence encodes CASSQSNTEAFF.

The chain links TRBV5-1 to TRBJ1-2; a possible D gene is TRBD1 (6 bases). The germline V gene encodes CDR1 SGHRS and CDR2 YFSETQ. The CDR3 is 14 residues long. The V end lost 7 bases, the J end lost 5 bases, and 18 bases lay between the germline ends. CDR3 protein: CASSQDRMGYGYTF. The CDR3, as DNA: TGCGCCAGCTCCCAAGACAGGATGGGATATGGCTACACCTTC.

The chain combines TRBV7-9 with TRBJ2-7, with 7 bases that match TRBD1. Germline loops: CDR1 SEHNR, CDR2 FQNEAQ (reference sequence). V shed 5 bases and J 6 bases; nucleotides not matched to a gene: 10. There are 14 residues in the CDR3. CDR3 amino acids: CASSVIGGEGEQYF. The CDR3 region has the DNA TGTGCCAGCAGCGTGATAGGGGGCGAGGGCGAGCAGTACTTC.

The chain is built from TRBV7-2 and TRBJ1-3; D gene ambiguous. The V end was cut by 2 bases, the J end by 0 bases, with 11 bases between. The CDR3 extends over 16 amino acids. The germline gives CDR1 SGHTA, CDR2 FQGNSA. This CDR3 reads CASSLIPAGSGNTIYF. Written as DNA, the CDR3 is TGTGCCAGCAGCTTAATACCCGCCGGCTCTGGAAACACCATATATTTT.